The rows below give T cell receptor beta chains drawn from one sample of a study of regulatory T cells in long-lasting Graves disease. TCRdb passed the multiplex PCR reads through MiXCR, listing each CDR3 protein once. This sample has 450,000 to 650,000 distinct CDR3 sequences, with around 16% found just once. These data were also filed under a second study, of T cells in Graves' hyperthyroidism and ophthalmopathy.

Source: peripheral blood mononuclear cells (PBMCs), taken at new diagnosis, from a patient treated with antithyroid drugs. The receptors derive from a woman aged 40 to 65 with Graves disease. CDR3s include the opening cysteine and the closing phenylalanine or tryptophan. The D gene is left open where the match is weak. For some rows the clone size is stated as once, few or many, or as a class when expanded; others skip it.

D gene: .
clone size: .
V gene: TRBV14
J gene: TRBJ1-1
CDR3 DNA: TGTGCCAGCAGCCAAAAGGGGTCTGAAGCTTTCTTT
CDR3 protein: CASSQKGSEAFF

D gene: TRBD1
clone size: .
V gene: TRBV7-8
J gene: TRBJ2-7
CDR3 DNA: TGTGCCAGCAGCTCGATGACAGGGAGATCCACTTACGAGCAGTACTTC
CDR3 protein: CASSSMTGRSTYEQYF

D gene: TRBD2
clone size: many
V gene: TRBV2
J gene: TRBJ2-3
CDR3 DNA: TGTGCCAGCAGGAATGGACTAGCCTATAGCACAGATACGCAGTATTTT
CDR3 protein: CASRNGLAYSTDTQYF

D gene: TRBD2
clone size: .
V gene: TRBV20-1
J gene: TRBJ2-3
CDR3 DNA: TGCAGTGCATTAGTTACTAGCGGGAGTATCACAGATACGCAGTATTTT
CDR3 protein: CSALVTSGSITDTQYF

D gene: TRBD1
clone size: few
V gene: TRBV5-1
J gene: TRBJ2-7
CDR3 DNA: TGCGCCAGCAGCTTGGAGGACAGGGTACCCGAGCAGTACTTC
CDR3 protein: CASSLEDRVPEQYF

D gene: .
clone size: many
V gene: TRBV10-3
J gene: TRBJ2-3
CDR3 DNA: TGTGCCATCAGTGATGGCGGGCGGGGCGAGGATACGCAGTATTTT
CDR3 protein: CAISDGGRGEDTQYF

D gene: TRBD1
clone size: many
V gene: TRBV4-1
J gene: TRBJ1-1
CDR3 DNA: TGCGCCAGCAGCGTGACAGGGGGCCGGACTGAAGCTTTCTTT
CDR3 protein: CASSVTGGRTEAFF

D gene: .
clone size: .
V gene: TRBV19
J gene: TRBJ2-3
CDR3 DNA: TGTGCCAGTACCCAAGGCCGGGAATCAGATACGCAGTATTTT
CDR3 protein: CASTQGRESDTQYF

D gene: .
clone size: many
V gene: TRBV5-7
J gene: TRBJ2-3
CDR3 DNA: TGTGCCAGCAGCCTAAGACCGATACAAAGCACAGATACGCAGTATTTT
CDR3 protein: CASSLRPIQSTDTQYF

D gene: .
clone size: many
V gene: TRBV11-2
J gene: TRBJ1-4
CDR3 DNA: TGTGCCAGCAGCTTATCCTGGACAATTGAAAAACTGTTTTTT
CDR3 protein: CASSLSWTIEKLFF

D gene: TRBD1
clone size: few
V gene: TRBV7-8
J gene: TRBJ2-4
CDR3 DNA: TGTGCCAGCAGCTTAGGATCCGGGACAGGTCCAAAAAACATTCAGTACTTC
CDR3 protein: CASSLGSGTGPKNIQYF

D gene: .
clone size: .
V gene: TRBV9
J gene: TRBJ2-1
CDR3 DNA: TGTGCCAGCAGCGTAACCCGACGGGGTGAGCAGTTCTTC
CDR3 protein: CASSVTRRGEQFF

D gene: .
clone size: .
V gene: TRBV20-1
J gene: TRBJ1-1
CDR3 DNA: TGCAGTGCGAGAACGACAGCGAACACTGAAGCTTTCTTT
CDR3 protein: CSARTTANTEAFF

D gene: .
clone size: .
V gene: TRBV4-1
J gene: TRBJ2-3
CDR3 DNA: TGCGCCAGCAGCCAAGAGAATAGCGACACAGATACGCAGTATTTT
CDR3 protein: CASSQENSDTDTQYF